Listed below are T cell receptor beta chains from one sample, sequenced in a study of blood T cell repertoires in COVID-19. Only in-frame clones appear in the TCRdb table, and some are missing; sequencing was by immunoSEQ multiplex PCR. This repertoire shows approximately 210,000 clones, around nine tenths found once; its top ten account for approximately 7.2%. Source material: PBMCs or T cells enriched from blood (not recorded which). The receptors here all came from a young man in a cohort exposed to, infected with or recovered from COVID-19 (not recorded which). Both conserved end residues are part of each CDR3. Fields, in order: D gene, V gene, clone size, J gene, CDR3 DNA, CDR3 protein. The D gene is left open where the match is weak. A row's size may be missing; if present it is once, few, many or a size class.

>.|TRBV28|few|TRBJ1-4
TGTGCCAGCAGTGCTAGGAAGGGGCATGAAAAACTGTTTTTT
CASSARKGHEKLFF
>TRBD1|TRBV5-5|.|TRBJ1-5
TGTGCCAGCAGCTTGGTACAGGGGGCTCCCAATCAGCCCCAGCATTTT
CASSLVQGAPNQPQHF
>TRBD2|TRBV4-2|.|TRBJ2-7
TGTGCCAGCAGCCACGGAACCGGGACTAGCGGGATCGAGCAGTACTTC
CASSHGTGTSGIEQYF
>TRBD1|TRBV7-9|few|TRBJ2-2
TGTGCCAGCAGCCCCTTGCGGCGGCAGGGGGCAGGCGGGGAGCTGTTTTTT
CASSPLRRQGAGGELFF
>.|TRBV28|.|TRBJ2-7
TGTGCCAGCAGTTTTCCGGGTACCTACGAGCAGTACTTC
CASSFPGTYEQYF
>.|TRBV11-3|.|TRBJ2-3
TGTGCCAGCAGTCGCGGAGGGCCTGTACCGCGAGATACGCAGTATTTT
CASSRGGPVPRDTQYF
>TRBD1|TRBV28|.|TRBJ1-2
TGTGCCAGCAGTTTATCGGACAGGCCTAACTATGGCTACACCTTC
CASSLSDRPNYGYTF
>TRBD2|TRBV6-1|once|TRBJ2-2
TGTGCCAGCAGTGAAGGGACTAGCGTGGGCACCGGGGAGCTGTTTTTT
CASSEGTSVGTGELFF
>TRBD1|TRBV24-1|.|TRBJ2-7
TGTGCCACCAGTTGGGGACAGGGGGGGTCCTACGAGCAGTACTTC
CATSWGQGGSYEQYF
>TRBD1|TRBV28|.|TRBJ1-1
TGTGCCAGCTGGGTAAACAGGGGACTTAACACTGAAGCTTTCTTT
CASWVNRGLNTEAFF
>TRBD2|TRBV6-6|.|TRBJ2-3
TGTGCCATCGACCACCTAGCGGGAGAGGGCGATACGCAGTATTTT
CAIDHLAGEGDTQYF
>.|TRBV19|.|TRBJ2-2
TGTGCCAGTAACGAACAGGGTGGGACCGGGGAGCTGTTTTTT
CASNEQGGTGELFF
>TRBD1|TRBV10-3|.|TRBJ1-4
TGTGCCATCAGTCAGGGGGCAACTAATGAAAAACTGTTTTTT
CAISQGATNEKLFF
>TRBD1|TRBV7-6|.|TRBJ2-1
TGTGCCAGCAGCTTAGGGGGGACAGGGGTTGATGAGCAGTTCTTC
CASSLGGTGVDEQFF
>TRBD1|TRBV7-2|.|TRBJ2-7
TGTGCCAGCAGCTTAGCGGGACAGGCCTACGAGCAGTACTTC
CASSLAGQAYEQYF
>.|TRBV5-4|.|TRBJ2-1
TGTGCCAGCAGCTTGGAGATTAATTCCCGCGGAGGCAATGAGCAGTTCTTC
CASSLEINSRGGNEQFF
>.|TRBV7-2|.|TRBJ2-7
TGTGCCAGCAGTCCCGGTGGGAGGATGAGATACGAGCAGTACTTC
CASSPGGRMRYEQYF
>.|TRBV9|.|TRBJ2-3
TGTGCCAGCAGCGTAGCCAACACAGATACGCAGTATTTT
CASSVANTDTQYF
>TRBD1|TRBV11-2|.|TRBJ2-7
TGTGCCAGCAGCATGACAGGGGGCGCAGGAGCCTCCGAGGGCGAGCAGTACTTC
CASSMTGGAGASEGEQYF
>TRBD1|TRBV27|.|TRBJ1-5
TGTGCCAGCAGTTTAGGGACAGGGGGCAGTCAGCCCCAGCATTTT
CASSLGTGGSQPQHF
>.|TRBV7-9|once|TRBJ1-3
TGTGCCATCGGGGACAACTCTGGAAACACCATATATTTT
CAIGDNSGNTIYF
>.|TRBV5-8|.|TRBJ1-2
TGTGCCAGCAGTTCGTACGGGGGGTTAGCCAACTATGGCTACACCTTC
CASSSYGGLANYGYTF
>TRBD2|TRBV19|.|TRBJ2-3
TGTGCCAGTAGCACCATAGCGGGAGCGGCTTCTGATACGCAGTATTTT
CASSTIAGAASDTQYF
>.|TRBV5-4|once|TRBJ2-3
TGTGCCAGCAGCTTGGGACAGATCACAGATACGCAGTATTTT
CASSLGQITDTQYF
>.|TRBV7-9|.|TRBJ1-1
TGTGCCAGCAGCTATATCAGCACTGAAGCTTTCTTT
CASSYISTEAFF
>TRBD1|TRBV5-4|.|TRBJ2-7
TGTGCCAGCAGCTTGAACGGGGCAGGGGGCTACGAGCAGTACTTC
CASSLNGAGGYEQYF
>.|TRBV7-8|few|TRBJ2-2
TGTGCCAGCAGCTTAGGGGGGCGCACTCTGGGCGGGGAGCTGTTTTTT
CASSLGGRTLGGELFF
>.|TRBV6-5|.|TRBJ2-2
TGTGCCAGCAGAGACGACCGACTGGAGCTGTTTTTT
CASRDDRLELFF
>TRBD2|TRBV6-2/TRBV6-3|once|TRBJ2-1
TGTGCCAGCAGTGGGGCTCGACTAGCGGGAGGTTCCGGCTACAATGAGCAGTTCTTC
CASSGARLAGGSGYNEQFF
>.|TRBV5-8|.|TRBJ1-1
TGTGCCAGCAGCTTCCTTAGGGGGAACACTGAAGCTTTCTTT
CASSFLRGNTEAFF
>.|TRBV5-1|.|TRBJ2-1
TGCGCCAGCAGCCCGAGCTCCTACAATGAGCAGTTCTTC
CASSPSSYNEQFF
>.|TRBV4-1|.|TRBJ2-2
TGCGCCAGCAGCCCGGGACTTCTCATTCAGAACACCGGGGAGCTGTTTTTT
CASSPGLLIQNTGELFF
>TRBD2|TRBV11-2|.|TRBJ2-7
TGTGCCAGCAGCTTAGGGACCGGGACTATCAAATACGAGCAGTACTTC
CASSLGTGTIKYEQYF
>TRBD1|TRBV18|.|TRBJ1-5
TGTGCCAGCTCACCCGGGACAGTCTTTAGCAATCAGCCCCAGCATTTT
CASSPGTVFSNQPQHF
>TRBD1|TRBV6-2/TRBV6-3|.|TRBJ1-1
TGTGCCAGCAGTTACGCAGGGGGGAACACTGAAGCTTTCTTT
CASSYAGGNTEAFF
>.|TRBV19|.|TRBJ2-1
TGTGCCAGTAGGCTTGACAGGAGCTCCTACAATGAGCAGTTCTTC
CASRLDRSSYNEQFF
>.|TRBV9|.|TRBJ2-2
TGTGCCAGCAGCTTTAACTACCGGGAGCTGTTTTTT
CASSFNYRELFF
>TRBD1|TRBV7-9|.|TRBJ2-5
TGTGCCAGCATCCGCGGGACAGGGGGTTTGGGTCTCTATGAGACCCAGTACTTC
CASIRGTGGLGLYETQYF
>TRBD1|TRBV4-1|.|TRBJ2-1
TGCGCCAGCAGCCCGGGACAGGCTTCCTACAATGAGCAGTTCTTC
CASSPGQASYNEQFF
>.|TRBV14|.|TRBJ1-5
TGTGCCAGCATTTTCAGTGAGGGAGTGCGGAATCAGCCCCAGCATTTT
CASIFSEGVRNQPQHF
>.|TRBV18|.|TRBJ1-2
TGTGCCAGCTCACCACGTGCAGGGTTGGGCTATGGCTACACCTTC
CASSPRAGLGYGYTF
>TRBD1|TRBV19|.|TRBJ1-3
TGTGCCAGTAGTCGAAGACAGGGACTGGATGGCACCATATATTTT
CASSRRQGLDGTIYF
>.|TRBV6-2/TRBV6-3|once|TRBJ2-3
TGTGCCAGCAGTTTAGGTCGGGGTGACACAGATACGCAGTATTTT
CASSLGRGDTDTQYF
>.|TRBV2|.|TRBJ2-5
TGTGCCAGCAGTGAGCTTGGCGGCAGCATACAAGAGACCCAGTACTTC
CASSELGGSIQETQYF